A selection of T cell receptor beta chains follows, all from one sample in a study of shared clonotypes between healthy human individuals. Some clones are missing from TCRdb's copy, which holds only in-frame ones; the method was immunoSEQ multiplex PCR. This table holds 2 million to 2.5 million clones, 90% to 97% found once. The sequencing input was naive CD4+ T cells sorted from blood. The receptors come from a man aged 18-30 years in good health. Both conserved end residues are part of each CDR3. The D gene is left open where the match is weak. A row's size may be missing; if present it is once, few, many or a size class.

v_call,d_call,j_call,clone_size,cdr3_nt,cdr3_aa
TRBV28,NA,TRBJ1-6,NA,TGTGCCAGCAGTTTAGGGGGGTTTAATTCACCCCTCCACTTT,CASSLGGFNSPLHF
TRBV7-2,TRBD1,TRBJ1-3,NA,TGTGCCAGCAGCTTTAGAGTAGGAGGAACCGGGACAGCTGGAAACACCATATATTTT,CASSFRVGGTGTAGNTIYF
TRBV7-9,NA,TRBJ2-7,NA,TGTGCCAGCAGCTCGTGGAGGGGTCCTAATCCCTACGAGCAGTACTTC,CASSSWRGPNPYEQYF
TRBV6-4,NA,TRBJ2-5,NA,TGTGCCAGCAGTGACTCGGCTAGCCAGAGGCAAGAGACCCAGTACTTC,CASSDSASQRQETQYF
TRBV18,NA,TRBJ2-1,NA,TGTGCCAGCTCACGGGAGAGCTCCTACAATGAGCAGTTCTTC,CASSRESSYNEQFF
TRBV4-2,TRBD1,TRBJ1-6,NA,TGTGCCAGCAGCCAAGAAGGGGACAGGAATAATTCACCCCTCCACTTT,CASSQEGDRNNSPLHF
TRBV5-6,NA,TRBJ2-7,NA,TGTGCCAGCAGCTTGGGCTTGGGACCTTCCCTCTACGAGCAGTACTTC,CASSLGLGPSLYEQYF
TRBV25-1,NA,TRBJ2-2,NA,TGTGCCAGCAGTGACCCGAGAACTAACACCGGGGAGCTGTTTTTT,CASSDPRTNTGELFF
TRBV9,NA,TRBJ2-3,NA,TGTGCCAGCAGCGTCTTCGGGACCAAAACAGATACGCAGTATTTT,CASSVFGTKTDTQYF
TRBV28,NA,TRBJ1-5,NA,TGTGCCAGCAGTTTTTTCGCAGATCAGCCCCAGCATTTT,CASSFFADQPQHF
TRBV5-1,TRBD2,TRBJ2-3,NA,TGCGCCAGCGATTTAGCGGGGGGGCTAACAGATACGCAGTATTTT,CASDLAGGLTDTQYF
TRBV27,NA,TRBJ2-4,NA,TGTGCCAGCAGAGTATCCGGGACCTGGACTGGGCAAAACATTCAGTACTTC,CASRVSGTWTGQNIQYF
TRBV5-1,TRBD1,TRBJ2-3,NA,TGCGCCAGCAGCCGGGACAGGGGGACAGATACGCAGTATTTT,CASSRDRGTDTQYF
TRBV11-2,NA,TRBJ1-6,NA,TGTGCCAGCAGCTTAGAAGCGCAGGGTTATAATTCACCCCTCCACTTT,CASSLEAQGYNSPLHF
TRBV7-9,NA,TRBJ1-1,NA,TGTGCCAGCAGTCAGGGAAACCCGAGTAAGAACACTGAAGCTTTCTTT,CASSQGNPSKNTEAFF
TRBV2,TRBD2,TRBJ2-1,NA,TGTGCCAGCACCCTACGGGGGGTGGTCGGCAATGAGCAGTTCTTC,CASTLRGVVGNEQFF
TRBV5-1,NA,TRBJ2-7,NA,TGCGCCAGCAAAGACCTACAGGGGCAGTACTTC,CASKDLQGQYF
TRBV28,TRBD2,TRBJ2-1,NA,TGTGCCAGCACTCTCGCGGGGGTATATGAGCAGTTCTTC,CASTLAGVYEQFF
TRBV9,TRBD1,TRBJ2-1,NA,TGTGCCAGCAGCACCCGGGACAGTGCCTACAATGAGCAGTTCTTC,CASSTRDSAYNEQFF
TRBV6-5,NA,TRBJ2-1,once,TGTGCCAGCAGGTCGGGGGATCTCCGCCTCGATGAGCAGTTCTTC,CASRSGDLRLDEQFF
TRBV2,NA,TRBJ1-4,NA,TGTGCCAGCAGACCGGACAGAGAAAAACTGTTTTTT,CASRPDREKLFF
TRBV5-1,TRBD2,TRBJ2-5,NA,TGCGCCAGCAGCTTTGGGGGAGGGGTCGAGACCCAGTACTTC,CASSFGGGVETQYF
TRBV19,TRBD1,TRBJ1-1,NA,TGTGCCAGTTTTCAACGACAGGGGGACACTGAAGCTTTCTTT,CASFQRQGDTEAFF
TRBV18,NA,TRBJ2-6,NA,TGTGCCAGCTCACCACAAGCCTCGGGAGGGGCCAACGTCCTGACTTTC,CASSPQASGGANVLTF
TRBV9,NA,TRBJ1-2,NA,TGTGCCAGCAGCGTAGACCCCCACAGCAACTATGGCTACACCTTC,CASSVDPHSNYGYTF
TRBV6-1,NA,TRBJ2-7,NA,TGTGCCAGCAGTGCCCGGGCCGGGAACTCCTACGAGCAGTACTTC,CASSARAGNSYEQYF
TRBV6-5,NA,TRBJ2-1,NA,TGTGCCAGCAGTTACCGGCTAGCCTCTTACAATGAGCAGTTCTTC,CASSYRLASYNEQFF
TRBV30,NA,TRBJ1-1,NA,TGTGCCTGGAGTGTGGCCCTGAACACTGAAGCTTTCTTT,CAWSVALNTEAFF
TRBV27,TRBD1,TRBJ1-6,NA,TGTGCCAGCAGTCCCAGACAGGGAGACTCCTATAATTCACCCCTCCACTTT,CASSPRQGDSYNSPLHF
TRBV5-8,TRBD2,TRBJ2-1,NA,TGTGCCAGCAGCTTAGGCGGGAGCTCCTACAATGAGCAGTTCTTC,CASSLGGSSYNEQFF
TRBV5-4,NA,TRBJ2-2,NA,TGTGCCAGCAGCTTGCCTCCTAGCGAGACCGGGGAGCTGTTTTTT,CASSLPPSETGELFF
TRBV18,TRBD2,TRBJ2-7,NA,TGTGCCAGCTCACCAGTGCGGGAGGGTGGCGAGCAGTACTTC,CASSPVREGGEQYF
TRBV9,TRBD2,TRBJ2-5,NA,TGTGCCAGCCGCCGAACCAGCGGGAGATCGGAGACCCAGTACTTC,CASRRTSGRSETQYF
TRBV10-3,NA,TRBJ1-2,NA,TGTGCCATCAGTGAGTCGGGTAGGCGAAGGGCTAACTATGGCTACACCTTC,CAISESGRRRANYGYTF
TRBV6-6,NA,TRBJ2-1,once,TGTGCCAGCAGTTACGCCGGGACAGAGCAGTTCTTC,CASSYAGTEQFF
TRBV10-1,TRBD1,TRBJ2-3,NA,TGCGCCAGCAGCCGGGACAGGGGGAGCACAGATACGCAGTATTTT,CASSRDRGSTDTQYF
TRBV18,TRBD1,TRBJ1-1,NA,TGTGCCAGCTCACCATACGACACAGGGGGCACGTCGGGGAACACTGAAGCTTTCTTT,CASSPYDTGGTSGNTEAFF
TRBV6-5,NA,TRBJ1-5,NA,TGTGCCAGCAGCCCGTCGGGGGTCATTCAGCCCCAGCATTTT,CASSPSGVIQPQHF
TRBV18,NA,TRBJ2-1,NA,TGTGCCAGCTCACCGGGTGGGAATGAGCAGTTCTTC,CASSPGGNEQFF
TRBV5-4,NA,TRBJ2-5,NA,TGTGCCAGCAGCTTGGATGCTAGTTCGGAGACCCAGTACTTC,CASSLDASSETQYF
TRBV5-6,TRBD1,TRBJ1-2,NA,TGTGCCAGCAGCTTCACCGGGACAGGGGGCTATGGCTACACCTTC,CASSFTGTGGYGYTF
TRBV5-4,TRBD2,TRBJ2-1,NA,TGTGCCAGCAGCTTGGCGGGACTAGCGGCTAATGAGCAGTTCTTC,CASSLAGLAANEQFF
TRBV28,TRBD1,TRBJ1-5,NA,TGTGCCAGCAGCCTCCCCGACAGGGGGCGTCGCAATCAGCCCCAGCATTTT,CASSLPDRGRRNQPQHF
TRBV27,NA,TRBJ1-5,few,TGTGCCAGCGGATTGTACAATCAGCCCCAGCATTTT,CASGLYNQPQHF
TRBV7-2,NA,TRBJ2-2,NA,TGTGCCAGCAGCTCCTCTTGGGCCAACACCGGGGAGCTGTTTTTT,CASSSSWANTGELFF
TRBV7-9,NA,TRBJ1-4,NA,TGTGCCAGCAGCTACACAAGGGGTAGCGAAAAACTGTTTTTT,CASSYTRGSEKLFF
TRBV4-3,TRBD1,TRBJ2-6,NA,TGCGCCAGCAGCCAAGAGTTCAGGGGGCCAGGGGGTACTTTCTCTGGGGCCAACGTCCTGACTTTC,CASSQEFRGPGGTFSGANVLTF
TRBV28,NA,TRBJ1-2,few,TGTGCCAGCAGTTGGGAGAACTATGGCTACACCTTC,CASSWENYGYTF
TRBV11-2,NA,TRBJ1-1,NA,TGTGCCAGCAGCACGGTGCGACAGCTGAACACTGAAGCTTTCTTT,CASSTVRQLNTEAFF
TRBV5-6,TRBD1,TRBJ1-2,NA,TGTGCCAGCAGCTTGGTAGCGGACAGGGCAGGGGGCTACACCTTC,CASSLVADRAGGYTF